The 32 T cell receptor beta chains given below trace back to one sample, sequenced in a study of early T cells in non-severe SARS-CoV-2 infection. TCRdb processed the 5' RACE reads anew with MiXCR; each CDR3 protein has one entry. The sample contains around 30,000 distinct CDR3 sequences, roughly 5.8% of which appear only once. The sample comprised whole blood. The receptor set was obtained from an adult who was a healthcare worker with PCR-confirmed SARS-CoV-2 infection or an uninfected control (not recorded which).

This clonotype was observed many times. The gene calls are TRBV6-2 or TRBV6-3 and TRBJ2-3; TRBD2 aligns across 7 bases. The trim removed 2 bases at V and 3 bases at J, leaving 11 bases unmatched. CDR3 length equals 17 residues. CDR1 and CDR2 (germline): MNHEY, SVGEGT. This CDR3 is CASSYPKAGEFTDTQYF. The CDR3 region has the DNA TGTGCCAGCAGTTACCCGAAGGCGGGAGAGTTTACAGATACGCAGTATTTT.

This chain connects TRBV27 to TRBJ2-6; D is perhaps TRBD2 (6 bases). Germline loops: CDR1 MNHEY, CDR2 SMNVEV (reference sequence). V lost 2 bases, J lost 0 bases, and 14 bases lay in between. The CDR3 totals 18 residues. The CDR3 DNA follows: TGTGCCAGCAGTTTAATCGCGGGAATTCTCTCTGGGGCCAACGTCCTGACTTTC. Residues: CASSLIAGILSGANVLTF.

This sequence joins TRBV7-2 and TRBJ2-7, with D possibly being TRBD2 (5 bases). CDR1 is SGHTA, CDR2 FQGNSA, per germline. The V end was cut by 5 bases, the J end by 9 bases, with 17 bases between. This CDR3 is 13 amino acids long. The CDR3 is CASSPGKREVQYF. For the CDR3, the DNA is TGTGCCAGCAGCCCTGGGAAACGGGAAGTGCAGTACTTC.

This clonotype was picked up many times. Written as DNA, the CDR3 is TGTGCCAGCCGCGGGACAGGCCCGGGACTAGCGGAATACAGCTCCTACAATGAGCAGTTCTTC. Its protein is CASRGTGPGLAEYSSYNEQFF. The chain has TRBV27 and TRBJ2-1, with 11 positions matching TRBD2. Germline loops: CDR1 MNHEY, CDR2 SMNVEV (reference sequence). Trimming at V came to 8 bases and at J to 0 bases, leaving 21 bases not matched to a gene. The CDR3 extends over 21 amino acids.

This chain uses TRBV7-3 with TRBJ2-3; TRBD1 is a possible D gene (8 bases). The CDR3 totals 15 residues. CDR1 is SGHTA and CDR2 is FQGTGA in the germline V gene. Trimming removed 5 bases from V and 4 bases from J, with 16 bases in between. The CDR3 sequence is CASSLSGTGPDTQYF. CDR3 coding DNA: TGTGCCAGCAGCCTCAGCGGGACAGGTCCAGATACGCAGTATTTT. Variable domain in full (rest from reference TRBV7-3 and TRBJ2-3): GAGVSQTPSNKVTEKGKYVELRCDPISGHTALYWYRQSLGQGPEFLIYFQGTGAADDSGLPNDRFFAVRPEGSVSTLKIQRTERGDSAVYLCASSLSGTGPDTQYFGPGTRLTVL.

This clonotype has at least ten counts. V is TRBV5-4 and J is TRBJ2-3; 7 bases are a match to TRBD2. This CDR3 has 15 amino acids. Losses at the gene ends were 4 bases for V and 2 bases for J; bases not matched to a gene: 7. Germline V CDR1 and CDR2: SGHNT, YYREEE (reference sequence). The CDR3 loop reads CASSAELATTDTQYF. The CDR3 DNA is TGTGCCAGCAGCGCCGAACTAGCGACCACAGATACGCAGTATTTT.

In its sample, this clonotype was seen a few times. V usage is TRBV11-2 and J usage is TRBJ2-1; 8 positions agree with TRBD2. The ends lost 11 bases at V and 5 bases at J; junction bases unmatched: 11. The CDR3 runs 14 residues. Germline V gene lookup returns CDR1 SGHAT and CDR2 FQNNGV. CDR3 sequence: CAEAWGSGNNEQFF. Written as DNA, the CDR3 is TGTGCCGAGGCGTGGGGTAGCGGGAACAATGAGCAGTTCTTC.

This clonotype was detected ten times or more. CDR3 in DNA: TGCGCCAGCAGCCAAGATATGATCAAAAATTCACCCCTCCACTTT. Its protein product is CASSQDMIKNSPLHF. The chain has TRBV4-1 and TRBJ1-6; D not certain. The V gene lost 0 bases and the J gene lost 7 bases, with 10 bases spanning the gap. The CDR3 spans 15 residues. Germline values: CDR1 MGHRA, CDR2 YSYEKL.

This chain uses TRBV9 with TRBJ2-3, with 7 bases lining up with TRBD2. Germline assignment: CDR1 SGDLS and CDR2 YYNGEE. V gave up 4 bases and J gave up 1 base; unmatched junction bases: 6. The CDR3 runs 15 residues. CDR3 protein: CASSSTSVGTDTQYF. The CDR3 DNA follows: TGTGCCAGCAGCTCAACTAGCGTGGGCACAGATACGCAGTATTTT.

Ten or more counts support this clonotype. The chain uses TRBV27 and TRBJ1-6; D not certain. The germline V gene encodes CDR1 MNHEY and CDR2 SMNVEV (reference sequence). This CDR3 spans 12 amino acids. V lost 3 bases, J lost 12 bases, and 9 bases lay in between. In DNA, the CDR3 is TGTGCCAGCAGTTTCAGTCTGGGACCCCTCCACTTT. This sequence encodes CASSFSLGPLHF.

This clonotype has more than one count but fewer than ten. The chain is built from TRBV7-2 and TRBJ2-3; perhaps TRBD2 as D (5 bases). Germline CDR1 SGHTA, CDR2 FQGNSA. Trimming took 2 bases from V and 5 from J, leaving 14 bases between them. The CDR3 consists of 15 residues. CDR3 in amino acids: CASSLSGLLGDTQYF. The CDR3 DNA reads TGTGCCAGCAGCTTAAGCGGACTCCTGGGAGATACGCAGTATTTT.

This clonotype was recorded many times. The chain couples TRBV3-1 to TRBJ1-1; the D is unclear. Germline V gives CDR1 LGHDT, CDR2 YNNKEL (reference sequence). The CDR3 covers 14 residues. V lost 2 bases, J lost 4 bases, and 11 bases lay in between. This chain's CDR3 is CASSQKRLITEAFF. The DNA of the CDR3 is TGTGCCAGCAGCCAAAAGAGGCTAATCACTGAAGCTTTCTTT.

This clonotype showed up just a few times. The J gene is TRBJ1-1, the V gene TRBV2; D unresolved. Trimming removed 7 bases from V and 0 bases from J, with 9 bases in between. In germline, CDR1 is SNHLY, CDR2 FYNNEI. CDR3 length: 13 residues. CDR3 in amino acids: CASTRLMNTEAFF. CDR3 coding DNA: TGTGCCAGCACCCGTCTAATGAACACTGAAGCTTTCTTT. The full variable domain, its missing parts supplied by reference TRBV2 and TRBJ1-1, is EPEVTQTPSHQVTQMGQEVILRCVPISNHLYFYWYRQILGQKVEFLVSFYNNEISEKSEIFDDQFSVERPDGSNFTLKIRSTKLEDSAMYFCASTRLMNTEAFFGQGTRLTVV.

In its sample, this clonotype was seen a few times. The rearrangement uses TRBV12-3 or TRBV12-4 and TRBJ2-1, with no clear D. Trimming shortened V by 1 base and J by 7 bases, and 11 bases separated the two germline ends. The CDR3 is 14 residues long. In DNA, the CDR3 is TGTGCCAGCAGTTTAGGCACGGTGGGGAATGAGCAGTTCTTC. It encodes CASSLGTVGNEQFF.

This clonotype came up many times. The rearrangement links TRBV10-1 to TRBJ1-2, with a possible D match to TRBD1 (5 bases). Germline lookup yields CDR1 WNHNN and CDR2 SYGVQD (reference sequence). The germline V and J ends were trimmed by 5 bases and 4 bases, with 20 bases remaining between them. This CDR3 region has 16 residues. The CDR3 here is CASSPGTPRVCYGYTF. In DNA form, the CDR3 reads TGCGCCAGCAGTCCCGGGACCCCTCGGGTGTGCTATGGCTACACCTTC.

This chain uses TRBV24-1 with TRBJ2-3; D is possibly TRBD2 (5 bases). The germline V and J ends were trimmed by 3 bases and 0 bases, with 21 bases remaining between them. Germline V lookup: CDR1 KGHDR, CDR2 SFDVKD. The CDR3 runs to 19 residues. The CDR3 region is CATSDRPRGPGASTDTQYF. The CDR3 region has the DNA TGTGCCACCAGTGATCGGCCCCGAGGGCCAGGAGCTAGCACAGATACGCAGTATTTT.

The CDR3 DNA reads TGTGCCAGCAGTTATCAAGGACTAGCGGGAGCAGATACGCAGTATTTT. It yields the protein CASSYQGLAGADTQYF. The chain uses TRBV12-3 or TRBV12-4 and TRBJ2-3, with 13 bases fitting TRBD2. J lost 4 bases, V lost 4 bases, and 5 bases had no gene match. The CDR3 length is 16 residues.

There are many counts of this clonotype. CDR3 sequence (DNA): TGCGCCAGCAGCTTCGCAGACAGGACTCACGAGCAGTACTTC. Its protein is CASSFADRTHEQYF. The chain combines TRBV5-1 with TRBJ2-7, with D possibly being TRBD1 (6 bases). Germline-derived CDR1 and CDR2 are SGHRS and YFSETQ. Trimming took off 2 bases at V and 5 bases at J, with 14 bases between the two ends. The CDR3 is 14 residues long.

This clonotype was picked up a small number of times. The gene calls are TRBV28 and TRBJ1-4; D not resolved. CDR1 and CDR2 (germline): MDHEN, SYDVKM. Trimming took off 3 bases at V and 2 bases at J, with 7 bases between the two ends. The CDR3 has 14 amino acids. The CDR3 sequence is CASSFRFTNEKLFF. CDR3 bases: TGTGCCAGCAGTTTCAGGTTTACTAATGAAAAACTGTTTTTT.

In its sample, this clonotype was seen many times. V and J are TRBV5-1 and TRBJ2-7; 8 bases agree with TRBD2. Looked up from germline, CDR1 is SGHRS and CDR2 is YFSETQ. V shed 1 base, J shed 5 bases, and the junction held 8 bases outside the gene matches. This CDR3 is 15 amino acids long. CDR3 sequence (DNA): TGCGCCAGCAGCTTGAAAGCGGGAGAGAGAGACGAGCAGTACTTC. It is translated as CASSLKAGERDEQYF.

At least ten counts were recorded for this clonotype. The chain combines TRBV7-2 with TRBJ2-5, with 14 bases matching TRBD2. Germline loops: CDR1 SGHTA, CDR2 FQGNSA. The J segment lost 9 bases and the V segment lost 0 bases, leaving 6 bases of the junction unmatched. CDR3 length equals 16 residues. CDR3 nucleotides: TGTGCCAGCAGCTTAGCGCTCGGACTAGCGGGAGGAGCCCAGTACTTC. Translating it yields CASSLALGLAGGAQYF.

This clonotype has a handful of counts. The chain is built from TRBV20-1 and TRBJ2-1; no firm D call. V shed 0 bases and J shed 2 bases, with 8 bases lying between them. From germline, CDR1 is DFQATT and CDR2 SNEGSKA (reference sequence). This CDR3 has 14 residues. CDR3 loop: CSAREGETYNEQFF. In DNA, the CDR3 is TGCAGTGCTAGAGAGGGCGAGACCTACAATGAGCAGTTCTTC.

V usage is TRBV4-1 and J usage is TRBJ2-5; TRBD2 aligns across 12 bases. Trimming took 4 bases from V and 4 from J; bases not matched to a gene: 10. The germline V gene has CDR1 MGHRA and CDR2 YSYEKL. The CDR3 runs to 17 residues. CDR3 sequence: CASSRNVGLAGSETQYF. In DNA form, the CDR3 reads TGCGCCAGCAGCCGCAACGTAGGACTAGCGGGATCAGAGACCCAGTACTTC.

This clonotype was seen a few times. CDR3 bases: TGTGCCAGCAGCCCCACTAGCGGGAGCTACAATGAGCAGTTCTTC. Its protein product is CASSPTSGSYNEQFF. The gene calls are TRBV11-2 and TRBJ2-1, with 11 bases that match TRBD2. Germline V CDR1 and CDR2: SGHAT, FQNNGV. V lost 5 bases, J lost 3 bases, and 3 bases stayed unmatched. This CDR3 is 15 amino acids long.

The rearrangement uses TRBV6-6 and TRBJ1-6; 7 nucleotides line up with TRBD1. CDR3 length equals 15 residues. Germline V gene sequence: CDR1 MNHNY, CDR2 SVGAGI (reference sequence). The trim removed 5 bases at V and 8 bases at J, leaving 9 bases unmatched. DNA of the CDR3: TGTGCCAGCAGTGAGCGACAGGGCTGGGATTCACCCCTCCACTTT. Translation: CASSERQGWDSPLHF.

Many counts were recorded for this clonotype. The chain carries TRBV2 and TRBJ1-1; 7 positions match TRBD1. J was trimmed by 6 bases and V by 6 bases; bases with no gene match: 10. CDR1 is SNHLY and CDR2 is FYNNEI in the germline V gene. The CDR3 consists of 14 residues. The CDR3 region has the DNA TGTGCCAGCAGCCTGCAGGGGGTCTTCGCTGAAGCTTTCTTT. It specifies CASSLQGVFAEAFF.

This rearrangement joins TRBV2 to TRBJ2-3; TRBD2 matches at 7 bases. Trimming cost V 5 bases and J 11 bases; bases outside gene matches: 4. There are 11 residues in the CDR3. CDR1 and CDR2 from the germline V gene are SNHLY and FYNNEI. CDR3 DNA sequence: TGTGCCAGCAGTCCAGCGGGAAGGCAGTATTTT. Protein: CASSPAGRQYF.

The chain employs TRBV20-1 and TRBJ2-1; 10 nucleotides align to TRBD2. CDR1 DFQATT and CDR2 SNEGSKA come from the germline V gene (reference sequence). V dropped 6 bases and J dropped 4; count of bases not matched to a gene: 12. The CDR3 runs to 16 residues. The CDR3 coding sequence is TGCAGTGCCATGCCGGCGGGACTAGCGAAATACAATGAGCAGTTCTTC. Protein product: CSAMPAGLAKYNEQFF.

There are many counts of this clonotype. The V call is TRBV6-2 or TRBV6-3, the J call TRBJ2-7; the match to TRBD2 covers 15 bases. J gave up 6 bases and V 8 bases, and 11 bases lay outside the gene matches. The germline V gene encodes CDR1 MNHEY and CDR2 SVGEGT. The CDR3 is made up of 16 amino acids. The CDR3, as DNA: TGTGCCAGCTCAAGGGGCACGGGACTAGCGGGAGGCGAGCAGTACTTC. Encoded protein: CASSRGTGLAGGEQYF.

The table lists this clonotype with many counts. This chain joins TRBV11-2 and TRBJ2-1, with D perhaps TRBD1 or TRBD2 (6 bases each). The CDR3 extends over 16 amino acids. Germline loops: CDR1 SGHAT, CDR2 FQNNGV. Trimming shortened V by 2 bases and J by 7 bases, and 18 bases separated the two germline ends. CDR3 region: CASSLLGGAGRNEQFF. The DNA of the CDR3 is TGTGCCAGCAGCTTACTCGGGGGCGCGGGTCGGAATGAGCAGTTCTTC. The variable domain in full, completed from reference TRBV11-2 and TRBJ2-1, reads EAGVAQSPRYKIIEKRQSVAFWCNPISGHATLYWYQQILGQGPKLLIQFQNNGVVDDSQLPKDRFSAERLKGVDSTLKIQPAKLEDSAVYLCASSLLGGAGRNEQFFGPGTRLTVL.

This chain connects TRBV20-1 to TRBJ2-5; D call uncertain. The CDR3 contains 15 residues. The V gene lost 0 bases and the J gene lost 2 bases, with 13 bases spanning the gap. CDR1 is DFQATT and CDR2 is SNEGSKA in the germline V gene (reference sequence). The CDR3: CSARDAAQAQETQYF. The DNA for the CDR3 is TGCAGTGCTAGAGATGCCGCGCAGGCGCAAGAGACCCAGTACTTC.

This clonotype has ten or more counts. The CDR3 nucleotides are TGCAGTGTTCTCACACTTCCCGGGGAGCTGTTTTTT. Its protein is CSVLTLPGELFF. The V and J genes are TRBV20-1 and TRBJ2-2; no clear D. V was cut by 7 bases and J by 6 bases, with 12 bases left in between. In germline, CDR1 is DFQATT, CDR2 SNEGSKA (reference sequence). The CDR3 contains 12 residues.